The clone carrying this TCR beta chain showed up just a few times. Its antigen is as yet unknown. TCR libraries were built from around 0.45 ug of total RNA by linear amplification. TCRdb itself ran the reads through MiXCR, one entry per CDR3 protein. This sample yields 180,000 or so distinct CDR3 sequences, of which 65% to 75% are seen a single time; 2.3% belongs to the top ten. The entry originates in a study of healthy donors' naive CD4 and CD8 T cells. General study findings and limits: Most V and J genes were reportedly biased between naive CD4+ and CD8+ cells.

Germline CDR1 is SQVTM and CDR2 is ANQGSEA. CDR3 length: 15 residues. V shed 1 base and J shed 0 bases, with 11 bases lying between them. Naive T cells were sorted: CD4+CD8-CD45RO-CD45RA+ for CD4+, CD8+CD4-CD45RA+CD27bright for CD8+. V is TRBV29-1 and J is TRBJ2-3, with a weak D call TRBD2 (6 bases). The receptor was derived from a pool of human donors in good health; the sample pools cells from several healthy donors. Material for sequencing was naive CD4+ and CD8+ T cells sorted from blood, pooled from several donors. CDR3 amino acids: CSVEARGLSTDTQYF. The CDR3 coding sequence is TGCAGCGTTGAAGCGCGGGGTCTAAGCACAGATACGCAGTATTTT.